These 5 T cell receptor beta chains share one sample of origin, sequenced in a study of cytomegalovirus exposure and HLA in healthy donors. Primers: 60 Vbeta forward and 13 Jbeta reverse. Produced via immunoSEQ multiplex PCR; TCRdb's table is partial and in-frame only. The table records some 190,000 clones, around 78% of them present only once. Source material: PBMCs. The source is a woman aged 30 to 39 in good health and CMV-seropositive.

The chain recombines TRBV13 with TRBJ2-3; maybe TRBD2 (6 bases). Germline CDR1 PRHDT, CDR2 FYEKMQ (reference sequence). Trimming left V 0 bases short and J 7 bases short, with 11 bases between. The CDR3 covers 14 residues. Here the CDR3 DNA reads TGTGCCAGCAGCTTAGGAGCGGGCGGGTATACGCAGTATTTT. Protein product: CASSLGAGGYTQYF.

This rearrangement joins TRBV6-6 to TRBJ1-5; the D is unclear. The CDR3 is 13 residues long. Per the germline V gene, CDR1 is MNHNY and CDR2 is SVGAGI (reference sequence). Deletions cut 6 bases from V and 3 bases from J, with 9 bases between. CDR3 sequence (DNA): TGTGCCAGCAGCCACGGGGTCAATCAGCCCCAGCATTTT. Protein: CASSHGVNQPQHF.

The chain has TRBV7-2 and TRBJ1-5; D possibly corresponds to TRBD1 (5 bases). There are 15 residues in the CDR3. Germline CDR1 is SGHTA and CDR2 is FQGNSA. The V end was cut by 1 base, the J end by 2 bases, with 9 bases between. Here the CDR3 DNA reads TGTGCCAGCAGCTTAGTGGGGCCAGGCAATCAGCCCCAGCATTTT. Translated: CASSLVGPGNQPQHF.

A single count supports this clone. V gene TRBV6-5 combines with J gene TRBJ1-4; tentatively, D is TRBD1 (6 bases). The CDR3 consists of 14 residues. In germline, CDR1 is MNHEY, CDR2 SVGAGI. V lost 5 bases to trimming and J lost 7 bases, with 14 bases between them. CDR3 sequence (DNA): TGTGCCAGCAGTCGAAAACCGACAGGTGAAAAACTGTTTTTT. This codes for CASSRKPTGEKLFF.

This CDR3 is CASSLSPDYEQYF. The CDR3 DNA sequence: TGTGCCAGCAGCTTGAGTCCAGACTACGAGCAGTACTTC. This chain joins TRBV5-4 and TRBJ2-7; D gene unclear. This CDR3 is built from 13 residues. The germline V and J ends were trimmed by 1 base and 3 bases, with 8 bases remaining between them. Germline V gene lookup returns CDR1 SGHNT and CDR2 YYREEE (reference sequence).